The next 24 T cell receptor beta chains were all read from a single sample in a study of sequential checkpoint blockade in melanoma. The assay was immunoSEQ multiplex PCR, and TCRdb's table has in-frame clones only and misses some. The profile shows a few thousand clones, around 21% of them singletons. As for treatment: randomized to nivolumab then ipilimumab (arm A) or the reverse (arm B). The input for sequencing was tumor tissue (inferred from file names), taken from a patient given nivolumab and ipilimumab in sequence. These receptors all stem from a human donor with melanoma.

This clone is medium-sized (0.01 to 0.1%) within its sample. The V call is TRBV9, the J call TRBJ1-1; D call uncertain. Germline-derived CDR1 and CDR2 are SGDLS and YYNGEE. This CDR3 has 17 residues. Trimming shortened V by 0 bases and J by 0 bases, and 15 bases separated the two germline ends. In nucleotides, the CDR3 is TGTGCCAGCAGCGTAGCTATGGAGGCCTCTATGAACACTGAAGCTTTCTTT. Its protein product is CASSVAMEASMNTEAFF.

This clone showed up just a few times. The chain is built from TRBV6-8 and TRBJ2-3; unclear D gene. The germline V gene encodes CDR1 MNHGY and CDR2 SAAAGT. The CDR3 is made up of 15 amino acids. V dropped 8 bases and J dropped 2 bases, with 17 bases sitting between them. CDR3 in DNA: TGTGCCAGCGGAATAGGACGGACGATCACAGATACGCAGTATTTT. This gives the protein CASGIGRTITDTQYF.

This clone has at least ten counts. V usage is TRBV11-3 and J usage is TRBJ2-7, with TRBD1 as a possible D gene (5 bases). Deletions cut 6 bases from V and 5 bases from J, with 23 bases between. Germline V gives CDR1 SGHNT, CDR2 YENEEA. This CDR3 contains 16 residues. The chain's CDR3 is CASSIAALNWGDEQYF. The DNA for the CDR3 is TGTGCCAGCAGTATAGCAGCTTTAAACTGGGGCGACGAGCAGTACTTC.

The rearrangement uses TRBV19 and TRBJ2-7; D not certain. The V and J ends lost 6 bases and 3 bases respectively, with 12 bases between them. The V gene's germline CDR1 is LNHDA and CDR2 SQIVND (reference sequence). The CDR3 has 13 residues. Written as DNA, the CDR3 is TGTGCCAGTAGAATGGACGGCTACTACGAGCAGTACTTC. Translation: CASRMDGYYEQYF. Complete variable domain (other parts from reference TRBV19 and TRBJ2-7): DGGITQSPKYLFRKEGQNVTLSCEQNLNHDAMYWYRQDPGQGLRLIYYSQIVNDFQKGDIAEGYSVSREKKESFPLTVTSAQKNPTAFYLCASRMDGYYEQYFGPGTRLTVT.

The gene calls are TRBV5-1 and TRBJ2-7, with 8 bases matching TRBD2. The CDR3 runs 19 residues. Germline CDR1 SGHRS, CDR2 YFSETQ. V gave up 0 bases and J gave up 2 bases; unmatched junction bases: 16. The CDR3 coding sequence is TGCGCCAGCAGCTTGGCCCAAGCGGGAGCAGGGAGGACTACCTACGAGCAGTACTTC. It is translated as CASSLAQAGAGRTTYEQYF.

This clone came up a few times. CDR3 residues: CASSLYFPGVAGVTYEQYF. In nucleotides, the CDR3 is TGTGCCAGCAGTTTATATTTCCCGGGTGTAGCGGGAGTCACCTACGAGCAGTACTTC. This chain uses TRBV28 with TRBJ2-7, with 9 bases that match TRBD2. The CDR3 totals 19 residues. Germline-derived CDR1 and CDR2 are MDHEN and SYDVKM. The ends lost 1 base at V and 2 bases at J; junction bases unmatched: 15.

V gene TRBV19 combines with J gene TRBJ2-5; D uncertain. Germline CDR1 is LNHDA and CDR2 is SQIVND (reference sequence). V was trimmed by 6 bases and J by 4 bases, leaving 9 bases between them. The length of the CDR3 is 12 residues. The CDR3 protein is CASRGQVETQYF. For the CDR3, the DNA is TGTGCCAGTAGGGGCCAAGTAGAGACCCAGTACTTC.

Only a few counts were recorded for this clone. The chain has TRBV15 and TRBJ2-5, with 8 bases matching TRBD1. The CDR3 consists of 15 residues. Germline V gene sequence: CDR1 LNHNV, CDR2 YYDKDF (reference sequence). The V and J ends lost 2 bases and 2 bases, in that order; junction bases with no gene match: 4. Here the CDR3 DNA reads TGTGCCACCAGCAGAACAGGGGGACTTCAAGAGACCCAGTACTTC. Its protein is CATSRTGGLQETQYF.

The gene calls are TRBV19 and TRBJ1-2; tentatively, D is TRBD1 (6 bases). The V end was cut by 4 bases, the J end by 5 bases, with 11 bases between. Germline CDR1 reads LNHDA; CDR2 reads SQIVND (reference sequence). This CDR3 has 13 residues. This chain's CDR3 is CASSTGVGYGYTF. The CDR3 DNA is TGTGCCAGTAGTACAGGGGTGGGGTATGGCTACACCTTC.

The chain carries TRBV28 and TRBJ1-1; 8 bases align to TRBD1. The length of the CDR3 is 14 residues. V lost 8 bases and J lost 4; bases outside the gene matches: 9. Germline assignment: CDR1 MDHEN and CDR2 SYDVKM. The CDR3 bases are TGTGCCAGCCTCACGGGGACAGGTGGCACTGAAGCTTTCTTT. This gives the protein CASLTGTGGTEAFF.

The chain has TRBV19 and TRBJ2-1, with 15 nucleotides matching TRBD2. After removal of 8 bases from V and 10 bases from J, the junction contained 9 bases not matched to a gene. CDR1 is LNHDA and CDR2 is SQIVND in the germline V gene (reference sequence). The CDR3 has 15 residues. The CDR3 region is CASLKPGLAGGEQFF. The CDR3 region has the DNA TGTGCCAGTCTTAAACCGGGACTAGCGGGAGGAGAGCAGTTCTTC.

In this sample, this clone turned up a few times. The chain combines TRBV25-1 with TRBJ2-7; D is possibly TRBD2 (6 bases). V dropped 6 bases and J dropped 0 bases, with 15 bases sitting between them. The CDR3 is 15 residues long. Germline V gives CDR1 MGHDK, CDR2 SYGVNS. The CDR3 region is CASRGDGRSSYEQYF. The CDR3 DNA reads TGTGCCAGCAGAGGTGATGGGAGGAGCTCCTACGAGCAGTACTTC.

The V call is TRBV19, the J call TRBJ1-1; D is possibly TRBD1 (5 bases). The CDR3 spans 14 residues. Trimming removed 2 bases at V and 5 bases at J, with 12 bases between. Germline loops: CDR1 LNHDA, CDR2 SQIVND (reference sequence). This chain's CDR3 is CASSISGPGTEAFF. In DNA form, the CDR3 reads TGTGCCAGTAGTATATCGGGGCCTGGGACTGAAGCTTTCTTT.

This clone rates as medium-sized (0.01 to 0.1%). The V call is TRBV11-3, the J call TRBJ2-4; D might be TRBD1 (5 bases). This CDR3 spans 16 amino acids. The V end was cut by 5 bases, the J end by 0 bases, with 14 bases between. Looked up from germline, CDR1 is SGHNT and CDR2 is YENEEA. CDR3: CASSQDISLAKNIQYF. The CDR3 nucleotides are TGTGCCAGCAGCCAGGACATCAGCTTAGCCAAAAACATTCAGTACTTC.

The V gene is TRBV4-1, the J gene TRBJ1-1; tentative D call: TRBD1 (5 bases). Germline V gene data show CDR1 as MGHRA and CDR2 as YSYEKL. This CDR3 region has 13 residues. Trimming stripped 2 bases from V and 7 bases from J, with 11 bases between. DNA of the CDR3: TGCGCCAGCAGCCAACAATCTAGGGGTGAAGCTTTCTTT. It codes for CASSQQSRGEAFF.

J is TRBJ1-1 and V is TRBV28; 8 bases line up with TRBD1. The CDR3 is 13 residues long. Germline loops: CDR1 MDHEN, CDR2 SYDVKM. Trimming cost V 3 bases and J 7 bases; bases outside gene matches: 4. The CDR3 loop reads CASSLTGAHEAFF. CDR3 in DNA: TGTGCCAGCAGTTTGACAGGGGCCCATGAAGCTTTCTTT.

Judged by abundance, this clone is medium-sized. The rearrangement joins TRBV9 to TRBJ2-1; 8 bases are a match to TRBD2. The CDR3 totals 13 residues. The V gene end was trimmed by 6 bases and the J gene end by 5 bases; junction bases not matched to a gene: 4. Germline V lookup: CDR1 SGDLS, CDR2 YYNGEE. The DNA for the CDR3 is TGTGCCAGCAATAGCGGGAATAACAATGAGCAGTTCTTC. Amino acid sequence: CASNSGNNNEQFF.

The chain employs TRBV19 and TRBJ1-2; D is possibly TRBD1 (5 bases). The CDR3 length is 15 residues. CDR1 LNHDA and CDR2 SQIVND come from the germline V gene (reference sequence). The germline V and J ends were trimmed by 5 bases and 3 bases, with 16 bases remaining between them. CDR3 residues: CASSYMGVDYYGYTF. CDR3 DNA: TGTGCCAGTAGTTACATGGGGGTCGACTACTATGGCTACACCTTC.

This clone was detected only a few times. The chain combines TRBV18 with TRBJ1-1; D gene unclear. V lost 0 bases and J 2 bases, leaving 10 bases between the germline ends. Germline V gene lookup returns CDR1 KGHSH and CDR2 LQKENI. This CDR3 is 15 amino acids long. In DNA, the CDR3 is TGTGCCAGCTCACCACCTCAAAGCCGAAACACTGAAGCTTTCTTT. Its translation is CASSPPQSRNTEAFF.

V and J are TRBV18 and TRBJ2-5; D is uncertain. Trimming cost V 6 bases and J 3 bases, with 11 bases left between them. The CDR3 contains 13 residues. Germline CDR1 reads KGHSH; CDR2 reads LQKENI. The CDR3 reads CASSPPGEETQYF. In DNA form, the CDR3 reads TGTGCCAGCTCCCCCCCCGGCGAAGAGACCCAGTACTTC.

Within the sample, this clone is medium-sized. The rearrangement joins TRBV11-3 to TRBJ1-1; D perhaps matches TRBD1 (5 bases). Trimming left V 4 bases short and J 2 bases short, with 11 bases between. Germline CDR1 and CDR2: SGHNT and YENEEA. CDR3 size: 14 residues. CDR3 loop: CASSSTETNTEAFF. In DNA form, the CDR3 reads TGTGCCAGCAGCTCGACAGAAACCAACACTGAAGCTTTCTTT.

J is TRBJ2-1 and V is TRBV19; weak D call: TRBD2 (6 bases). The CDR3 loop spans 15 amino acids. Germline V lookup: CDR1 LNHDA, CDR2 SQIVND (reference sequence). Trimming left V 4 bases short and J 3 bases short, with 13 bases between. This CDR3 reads CASSTGGHDYNEQFF. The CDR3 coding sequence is TGTGCCAGTAGTACCGGAGGGCACGACTACAATGAGCAGTTCTTC. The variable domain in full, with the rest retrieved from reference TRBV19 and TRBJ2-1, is DGGITQSPKYLFRKEGQNVTLSCEQNLNHDAMYWYRQDPGQGLRLIYYSQIVNDFQKGDIAEGYSVSREKKESFPLTVTSAQKNPTAFYLCASSTGGHDYNEQFFGPGTRLTVL.

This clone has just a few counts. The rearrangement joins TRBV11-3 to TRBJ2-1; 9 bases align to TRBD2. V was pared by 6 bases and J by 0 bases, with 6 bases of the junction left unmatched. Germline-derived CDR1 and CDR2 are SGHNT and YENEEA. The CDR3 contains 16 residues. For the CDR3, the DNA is TGTGCCAGCAGAAAAGATAGCGGGAGCTCCTACAATGAGCAGTTCTTC. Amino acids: CASRKDSGSSYNEQFF.

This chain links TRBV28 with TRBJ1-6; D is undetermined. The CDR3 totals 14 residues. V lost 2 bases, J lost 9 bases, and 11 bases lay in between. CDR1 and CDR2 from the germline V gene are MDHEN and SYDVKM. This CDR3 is CASSLPGSPSPLHF. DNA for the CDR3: TGTGCCAGCAGTTTACCGGGGTCCCCTTCACCCCTCCACTTT.